Given below is one TCR beta chain in context. Its specificity is unknown. This record belongs to a study of shared clonotypes between healthy human individuals. The study's findings and limits: Against clonotypes common to all four donors, non-shared ones had lower generation probabilities. A generally larger estimated richness was seen in naive subsets than in memory subsets.

Libraries were prepared by immunoSEQ multiplex PCR; TCRdb keeps only in-frame clonotypes and omits some of them. The table records approximately 2.1 million clones, 93% of them present only once. CDR1 is SGHTS and CDR2 is YDEGEE in the germline V gene. Germline trimming cut 1 base from V and 3 bases from J; bases unmatched to any gene: 1. The length of the CDR3 is 14 residues. This sequence was found in a young man in good health. Some clones in this sample may be carry-over from other donors' samples. The chain employs TRBV5-8 and TRBJ2-3; TRBD1 matches 8 bases. The sample was naive CD4+ T cells from PBMCs. Subset defined: CD45RA+ positively selected. The CDR3 coding sequence is TGTGCCAGCAGCTTGCGGGACAGGACAGATACGCAGTATTTT. This codes for CASSLRDRTDTQYF.